The 15 T cell receptor beta chains given below trace back to one sample, sequenced in a study of blood T cell repertoires in COVID-19 (dated by TCRdb to the early 2020s). To prepare the library, the immunoSEQ multiplex PCR assay was applied. TCRdb re-hosts the immuneACCESS table, in-frame sequences only. Its copies lack some clones; in the studies checked, an unresolved V gene accounts for under half of them, and the cause for the rest is not known. This sample has tens of thousands of clones in its table, and 80% to 90% of those were observed once. Together, the top ten hold under 9.5% of the sample. Sequenced material: peripheral blood. The receptors come from a human donor with active COVID-19. The donor label of this sample is uncertain.

This sequence joins TRBV14 and TRBJ2-7, with D possibly matching TRBD1 (6 bases). Deletions cut 0 bases from V and 6 bases from J, with 15 bases between. The germline V gene has CDR1 SGHDN and CDR2 FVKESK. The CDR3 spans 15 residues. The CDR3 loop reads CASSQDPAGVSEQYF. The CDR3 DNA reads TGTGCCAGCAGCCAAGATCCAGCAGGGGTGAGCGAGCAGTACTTC. Together with reference TRBV14 and TRBJ2-7, the CDR3 gives the full variable domain: EAGVTQFPSHSVIEKGQTVTLRCDPISGHDNLYWYRRVMGKEIKFLLHFVKESKQDESGMPNNRFLAERTGGTYSTLKVQPAELEDSGVYFCASSQDPAGVSEQYFGPGTRLTVT.

The gene calls are TRBV15 and TRBJ1-5; the D gene is possibly TRBD1 (5 bases). CDR3 length: 15 amino acids. V lost 0 bases, J lost 5 bases, and 11 bases lay in between. The germline V gene encodes CDR1 LNHNV and CDR2 YYDKDF (reference sequence). The CDR3 loop is CATSRDRGEHQPQHF. CDR3 DNA: TGTGCCACCAGCAGAGATCGGGGGGAACATCAGCCCCAGCATTTT. The entire variable domain, with the rest obtained from reference TRBV15 and TRBJ1-5, is as follows: DAMVIQNPRYQVTQFGKPVTLSCSQTLNHNVMYWYQQKSSQAPKLLFHYYDKDFNNEADTPDNFQSRRPNTSFCFLDIRSPGLGDTAMYLCATSRDRGEHQPQHFGDGTRLSIL.

The gene calls are TRBV7-8 and TRBJ2-3; no reliable D call. Germline assignment: CDR1 SGHVS and CDR2 FQNEAQ. The V end lost 1 base, the J end lost 0 bases, and 5 bases lay between the germline ends. CDR3 length: 14 amino acids. The DNA for the CDR3 is TGTGCCAGCAGCTTAGGGCTTAGCACAGATACGCAGTATTTT. It codes for CASSLGLSTDTQYF.

This sequence joins TRBV5-5 and TRBJ1-2; no clear D gene. Trimming removed 4 bases from V and 6 bases from J, with 10 bases in between. The CDR3 contains 12 residues. Germline CDR1 is SGHKS and CDR2 is YYEKEE (reference sequence). CDR3 DNA: TGTGCCAGCAGCCCGTCGAGGAATGGCTACACCTTC. It encodes CASSPSRNGYTF.

This clone was seen more than once but under ten times. The CDR3, as DNA: TGTGCCAGCAGGCCCAAACAGGGGCCTAATGAGCAGTTCTTC. Translating gives CASRPKQGPNEQFF. The chain has TRBV7-9 and TRBJ2-1; 7 bases are shared with TRBD1. This CDR3 contains 14 residues. Per germline, CDR1 SEHNR and CDR2 FQNEAQ (reference sequence). V shed 6 bases, J shed 7 bases, and the junction held 9 bases outside the gene matches. The whole variable domain, remainder taken from reference TRBV7-9 and TRBJ2-1, is DTGVSQNPRHKITKRGQNVTFRCDPISEHNRLYWYRQTLGQGPEFLTYFQNEAQLEKSRLLSDRFSAERPKGSFSTLEIQRTEQGDSAMYLCASRPKQGPNEQFFGPGTRLTVL.

V and J are TRBV21-1 and TRBJ2-7; the D segment call TRBD1 is taken from the table without a DNA check. TRBV21-1 is reported as a pseudogene. This CDR3 spans 19 amino acids. CDR3 DNA: TGTGCCAGCAGCAAAAAGAGCTCAGGGAAGGAGCGCTCCTCCTACGAGCAGTACTTC. It is translated as CASSKKSSGKERSSYEQYF.

V usage is TRBV5-1 and J usage is TRBJ2-1; 9 bases line up with TRBD2. This CDR3 is 15 amino acids long. J was trimmed by 8 bases and V by 0 bases; bases with no gene match: 6. Germline V lookup: CDR1 SGHRS, CDR2 YFSETQ. Here the CDR3 reads CASSLAGGGRDEQFF. The CDR3 DNA follows: TGCGCCAGCAGCTTGGCCGGGGGCGGGAGGGATGAGCAGTTCTTC.

The rearrangement uses TRBV10-3 and TRBJ1-1, with TRBD1 as a possible D gene (6 bases). V lost 6 bases, J lost 3 bases, and 11 bases lay in between. Per the germline V gene, CDR1 is ENHRY and CDR2 is SYGVKD. The CDR3 consists of 13 residues. In DNA form, the CDR3 reads TGTGCCATCAGGAGACAGGTAGACACTGAAGCTTTCTTT. Amino acids: CAIRRQVDTEAFF.

This clone was seen once. The chain uses TRBV2 and TRBJ2-5; D gene unclear. Germline V gene data show CDR1 as SNHLY and CDR2 as FYNNEI. V lost 7 bases, J lost 4 bases, and 7 bases lay in between. The CDR3 runs 11 residues. The chain's CDR3 is CASTLSETQYF. The CDR3 DNA is TGTGCCAGCACACTTTCAGAGACCCAGTACTTC.

This chain uses TRBV6-2 or TRBV6-3 with TRBJ2-2, with D possibly being TRBD1 (5 bases). Deletions cut 2 bases from V and 0 bases from J, with 16 bases between. The CDR3 loop spans 18 amino acids. Germline V gives CDR1 MNHEY, CDR2 SVGEGT. Here the CDR3 reads CASSYLRQTVPNTGELFF. CDR3 nucleotides: TGTGCCAGCAGTTACCTTAGACAGACAGTTCCGAACACCGGGGAGCTGTTTTTT.

The chain uses TRBV6-5 and TRBJ2-1; 9 bases match TRBD2. The J segment lost 13 bases and the V segment lost 2 bases, leaving 6 bases of the junction unmatched. The CDR3 spans 13 residues. Germline V gene data show CDR1 as MNHEY and CDR2 as SVGAGI. CDR3 in DNA: TGTGCCAGCAGTTACCCAGGGACTAGCAGACAGTTCTTC. This sequence encodes CASSYPGTSRQFF.

The chain combines TRBV4-1 with TRBJ2-3; 7 nucleotides match TRBD2. Germline assignment: CDR1 MGHRA and CDR2 YSYEKL. The length of the CDR3 is 17 residues. After removal of 0 bases from V and 0 bases from J, the junction contained 6 bases not matched to a gene. The CDR3: CASSQDAAGFSTDTQYF. The CDR3 bases are TGCGCCAGCAGCCAAGATGCAGCGGGGTTCAGCACAGATACGCAGTATTTT.

The chain couples TRBV3-1 (or the pseudogene TRBV3-2) to TRBJ2-1, with D tentatively TRBD2 (5 bases). Germline lookup yields CDR1 LGHDT and CDR2 YNNKEL (reference sequence). Trimming took 1 base from V and 1 from J, leaving 5 bases between them. This CDR3 contains 14 residues. For the CDR3, the DNA is TGTGCCAGCAGCCAAGGCGGGTCCTACAATGAGCAGTTCTTC. Residues: CASSQGGSYNEQFF.

The chain combines TRBV2 with TRBJ2-3, with D maybe TRBD2 (5 bases). The germline V and J ends were trimmed by 5 bases and 6 bases, with 18 bases remaining between them. The CDR3 is 15 amino acids. Germline-derived CDR1 and CDR2 are SNHLY and FYNNEI. In DNA, the CDR3 is TGTGCCAGCAGTCCCGAGGGCCATTTGTTTGATACGCAGTATTTT. Encoded protein: CASSPEGHLFDTQYF.

V usage is TRBV6-5 and J usage is TRBJ2-7, with 7 positions matching TRBD1. The V gene's germline CDR1 is MNHEY and CDR2 SVGAGI. The CDR3 spans 14 residues. V was clipped by 6 bases and J by 5 bases; unmatched bases: 10. As DNA, the CDR3 is TGTGCCAGCAGCCTAGACAGGGTGCGGGACGAGCAGTACTTC. The encoded protein is CASSLDRVRDEQYF.